Detailed here is one T cell receptor (beta chain). The assay was immunoSEQ multiplex PCR, and TCRdb's table has in-frame clones only and misses some. The table shows 55,000 to 60,000 clones, with around 95% occurring only once. The sample originates from a study of technical replicates of blood from a handful of donors. The CDR3 has 19 amino acids. Germline CDR1 and CDR2: LGHNT and FRNRAP. V lost 5 bases and J lost 2; bases outside the gene matches: 20. This sequence originates from a human donor in good health. Some clones in this sample may be carry-over from other donors' samples. Source material: PBMCs. The chain combines TRBV12-5 with TRBJ2-7; 8 bases map to TRBD2. DNA for the CDR3: TGTGCTAGTGGTGGTTTGAGTCGGGAGGGACAACAGGTTACCTACGAGCAGTACTTC. Translation gives CASGGLSREGQQVTYEQYF.